This passage covers 5 T cell receptor beta chains from one sample sequenced in a study of radiotherapy plus CTLA-4 blockade in lung cancer listed by TCRdb under 2018. Library generation was performed with the immunoSEQ multiplex PCR assay. TCRdb limited this immuneACCESS table to in-frame rearrangements with V and J called. A share of clones is missing; checked studies link under half to unresolved V genes, and the rest is unexplained. Recorded for this sample are under 20,000 clones; 86% of them occurred a single time. The ten largest make up 23% of the sample. Sequenced material: peripheral blood, taken from a patient treated with radiotherapy plus ipilimumab. Receptors were obtained from a human donor with non-small cell lung cancer whose response to radiotherapy plus ipilimumab could not be evaluated.

This clone was seen just once. The chain links TRBV7-9 to TRBJ1-1; D might be TRBD1 (6 bases). This CDR3 has 15 residues. V dropped 7 bases and J dropped 0 bases, with 15 bases sitting between them. The germline V gene has CDR1 SEHNR and CDR2 FQNEAQ (reference sequence). For the CDR3, the DNA is TGTGCCAGCAAAACTAAGGACAGATTGAACACTGAAGCTTTCTTT. This gives the protein CASKTKDRLNTEAFF.

The chain carries TRBV6-1 and TRBJ1-5; D perhaps matches TRBD1 (5 bases). The CDR3 runs to 14 residues. In germline, CDR1 is MNHNS, CDR2 SASEGT. For the CDR3, the DNA is TGTGCGGCCGGAATAGTTGGGGGGAATCAGCCCCAGCATTTT. Protein sequence: CAAGIVGGNQPQHF.

This clone was picked up a small number of times. The V gene is TRBV5-1, the J gene TRBJ2-2; 9 nucleotides line up with TRBD1. The CDR3 totals 15 residues. The germline CDR1 and CDR2 sequences are SGHRS and YFSETQ. V lost 4 bases, J lost 6 bases, and 7 bases stayed unmatched. The CDR3 bases are TGCGCCAGCAGCCCGACAGGGGGAGAGGCCGGGGAGCTGTTTTTT. Its translation is CASSPTGGEAGELFF.

The chain joins TRBV7-5 to TRBJ2-1; the table's D call of TRBD2 was not tested on the DNA. TRBV7-5 has pseudogene status. This CDR3 is built from 13 residues. The DNA for the CDR3 is TGTGCCAGAACCCCAGCGCCCTACAATGAGCAGTTCTTC. It translates to CARTPAPYNEQFF.

The chain recombines TRBV10-3 with TRBJ2-1, with TRBD1 matching over 8 bases. CDR1 and CDR2 (germline): ENHRY, SYGVKD. The CDR3 is 16 residues long. The junction had 13 bases not matched to a gene; V was cut back by 4 bases and J by 8 bases. For the CDR3, the DNA is TGTGCCATCAGTGCCCATGACAGGGGAGGCCTCGATGAGCAGTTCTTC. It encodes CAISAHDRGGLDEQFF.